This T cell receptor (beta chain) appears in the sequencing data of a study of blood T cell repertoires in COVID-19. About the study: From the United States, Italy and Spain came samples of acute and convalescent COVID-19.

Original analysis: Amplification with reference gene primers provided the estimates of nucleated cell counts. Measured with immunoSEQ multiplex PCR; TCRdb has only the in-frame clones, and not every one. That table is the source of V, J and clone size, and D and trimming were worked out from the DNA. The sample carries some 250,000 clones, 70% to 90% recorded once. Trimming removed 1 base from V and 2 bases from J; junction bases left unmatched: 8. The CDR3 spans 17 residues. Germline V lookup: CDR1 SGHNT, CDR2 YYREEE (reference sequence). This clonotype was obtained from a woman in her twenties or thirties who had recovered from COVID-19. The V gene is TRBV5-4, the J gene TRBJ2-3; 9 bases match TRBD1. The sample consisted of peripheral blood. CDR3 DNA sequence: TGTGCCAGCAGCTTGTTTACCGGGACAGGGTTCACAGATACGCAGTATTTT. Its translation is CASSLFTGTGFTDTQYF.